Detailed here is one TCR beta chain. This sample stems from a study of PD-L1 blockade in urothelial cancer. Study context: Prior chemotherapy regimens per patient numbered 0 to 3. Median tumor clonality was around 0.096, with T cell proportion 0.097.

Every PCR was spiked with synthetic TCR analog templates. Sequenced by immunoSEQ multiplex PCR; TCRdb stores in-frame clones only, minus some. The sample shows some 35,000 clones, about a third of them seen only once. Source: tumor tissue, taken before atezolizumab (anti-PD-L1) treatment. The receptor comes from a man aged 55 to 70 with urothelial cancer.

CDR3 protein: CASSIWAFGYTF. The DNA for the CDR3 is TGTGCCAGTAGTATATGGGCTTTCGGCTACACCTTC. The chain carries TRBV19 and TRBJ1-2, with D hard to call. Trimming removed 2 bases at V and 8 bases at J, with 9 bases between. Germline V gene data show CDR1 as LNHDA and CDR2 as SQIVND (reference sequence). The CDR3 has 12 residues.